One and the same sample provided the 7 T cell receptor beta chains below, sequenced in a study of T cells in narcolepsy. Using immunoSEQ multiplex PCR, the repertoire was profiled, and TCRdb retains in-frame clones only, with some absent. The sample lists tens of thousands of clones; roughly 85% were seen once. Sequences were obtained from memory (CD45RA-) CD4+ T cells from blood. The source is a human donor in good health.

V and J are TRBV2 and TRBJ2-7, with a possible D match to TRBD1 (5 bases). Per germline, CDR1 SNHLY and CDR2 FYNNEI. This CDR3 comprises 13 residues. The V gene lost 8 bases and the J gene lost 3 bases, with 14 bases spanning the gap. CDR3 protein: CASGRGQDYEQYF. The CDR3 DNA reads as TGTGCCAGCGGAAGGGGTCAGGACTACGAGCAGTACTTC.

The chain uses TRBV4-2 and TRBJ2-3; no reliable D call. The length of the CDR3 is 14 residues. CDR1 and CDR2 (germline): LGHNA, YNFKEQ. The V end lost 5 bases, the J end lost 2 bases, and 11 bases lay between the germline ends. The CDR3 DNA reads as TGTGCCAGCAGCGGCCGGACGGACACAGATACGCAGTATTTT. Amino acid sequence: CASSGRTDTDTQYF.

The gene calls are TRBV6-5 and TRBJ2-7, with unresolved D. This CDR3 has 10 residues. The germline V gene has CDR1 MNHEY and CDR2 SVGAGI. Trimming took 6 bases from V and 7 from J, leaving 7 bases between them. CDR3 amino acids: CASRSVEQYF. The CDR3 DNA is TGTGCCAGCAGGTCGGTTGAGCAGTACTTC.

The V gene is TRBV7-2, the J gene TRBJ2-1; 12 bases are shared with TRBD2. The germline V gene has CDR1 SGHTA and CDR2 FQGNSA. This CDR3 is built from 18 residues. V lost 2 bases and J lost 5; bases outside the gene matches: 10. CDR3 nucleotide sequence: TGTGCCAGCAGCTTATTCGGTCTAGCGGGAGGGGCGGACAATGAGCAGTTCTTC. This codes for CASSLFGLAGGADNEQFF.

The rearrangement links TRBV4-3 to TRBJ2-2; D might be TRBD1 (6 bases). V lost 0 bases, J lost 1 base, and 12 bases lay in between. Germline values: CDR1 LGHNA, CDR2 YSLEER. CDR3 length: 17 amino acids. The CDR3 bases are TGCGCCAGCAGCCAAGATTCCAGGGGTCTGAACACCGGGGAGCTGTTTTTT. Translation: CASSQDSRGLNTGELFF.

CDR3 region: CSVGLLQTSYEQYF. CDR3 sequence (DNA): TGCAGCGTCGGACTCCTCCAGACATCCTACGAGCAGTACTTC. The chain recombines TRBV29-1 with TRBJ2-7; tentatively, D is TRBD2 (5 bases). CDR3 length: 14 residues. Germline V lookup: CDR1 SQVTM, CDR2 ANQGSEA. Trimming cost V 6 bases and J 1 base, with 16 bases left between them.

A remark on this clone: A junction end diverges from the germline sequence, so it may reflect a read error. The V gene is TRBV5-1, the J gene TRBJ1-1, with unresolved D. The CDR3 spans 13 residues. Germline CDR1 reads SGHRS; CDR2 reads YFSETQ. The CDR3 reads CASTLRQNTEAFF. The CDR3, as DNA: TGTGCCAGCACCCTGAGACAAAACACTGAAGCTTTCTTT.